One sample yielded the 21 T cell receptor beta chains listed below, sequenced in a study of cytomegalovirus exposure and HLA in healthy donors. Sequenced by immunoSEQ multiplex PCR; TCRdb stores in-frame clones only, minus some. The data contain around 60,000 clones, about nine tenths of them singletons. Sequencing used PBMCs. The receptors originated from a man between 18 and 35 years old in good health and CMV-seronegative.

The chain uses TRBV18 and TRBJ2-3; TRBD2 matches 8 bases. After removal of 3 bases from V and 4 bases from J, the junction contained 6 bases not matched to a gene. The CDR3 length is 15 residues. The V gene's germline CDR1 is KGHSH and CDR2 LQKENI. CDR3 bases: TGTGCCAGCTCACCTGGAACGGGGGGGGCAGATACGCAGTATTTT. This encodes CASSPGTGGADTQYF.

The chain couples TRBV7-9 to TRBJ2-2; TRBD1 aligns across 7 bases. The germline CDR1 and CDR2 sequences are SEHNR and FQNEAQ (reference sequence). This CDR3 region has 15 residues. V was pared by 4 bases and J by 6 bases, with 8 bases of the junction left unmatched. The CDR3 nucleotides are TGTGCCAGCAGCTGGGAGACAGGGCGCCCCGGGGAGCTGTTTTTT. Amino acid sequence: CASSWETGRPGELFF.

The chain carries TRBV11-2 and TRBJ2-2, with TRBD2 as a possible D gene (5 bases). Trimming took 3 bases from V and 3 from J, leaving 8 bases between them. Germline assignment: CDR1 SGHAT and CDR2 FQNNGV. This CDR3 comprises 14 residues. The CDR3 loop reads CASSFQLDTGELFF. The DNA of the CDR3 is TGTGCCAGCAGCTTTCAACTAGACACCGGGGAGCTGTTTTTT.

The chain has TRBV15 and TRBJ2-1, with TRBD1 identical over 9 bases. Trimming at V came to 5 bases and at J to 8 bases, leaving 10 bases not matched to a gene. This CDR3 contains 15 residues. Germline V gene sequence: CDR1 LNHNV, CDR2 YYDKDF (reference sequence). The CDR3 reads CATSFVGQGFDEQFF. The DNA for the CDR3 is TGTGCCACCAGCTTCGTTGGACAGGGGTTCGATGAGCAGTTCTTC.

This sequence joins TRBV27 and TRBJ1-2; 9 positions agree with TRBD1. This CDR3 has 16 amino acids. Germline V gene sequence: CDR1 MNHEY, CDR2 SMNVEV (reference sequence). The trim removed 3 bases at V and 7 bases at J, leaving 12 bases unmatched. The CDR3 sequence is CASSLSAGTGLGGYTF. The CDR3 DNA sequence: TGTGCCAGCAGTTTGAGCGCCGGGACAGGGCTAGGTGGCTACACCTTC.

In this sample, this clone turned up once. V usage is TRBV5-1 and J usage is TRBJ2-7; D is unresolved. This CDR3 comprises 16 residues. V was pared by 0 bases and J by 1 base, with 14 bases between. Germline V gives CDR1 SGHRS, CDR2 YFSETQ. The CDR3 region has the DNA TGCGCCAGCAGCTTGGATCCGCAGGATATATCCTACGAGCAGTACTTC. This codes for CASSLDPQDISYEQYF.

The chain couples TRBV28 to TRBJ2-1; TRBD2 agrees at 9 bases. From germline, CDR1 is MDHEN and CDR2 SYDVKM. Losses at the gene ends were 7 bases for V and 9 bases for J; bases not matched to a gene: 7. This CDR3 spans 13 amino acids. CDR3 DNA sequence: TGTGCCAGCACCCTAGCGGGATTGAGTGAGCAGTTCTTC. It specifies CASTLAGLSEQFF.

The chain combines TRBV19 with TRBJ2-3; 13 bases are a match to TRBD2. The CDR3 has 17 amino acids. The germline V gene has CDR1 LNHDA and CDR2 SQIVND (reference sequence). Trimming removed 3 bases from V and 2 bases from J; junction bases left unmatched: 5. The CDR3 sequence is CASSILTSGRPTDTQYF. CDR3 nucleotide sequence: TGTGCCAGTAGTATCCTGACTAGCGGGAGGCCCACAGATACGCAGTATTTT.

CDR3 amino acids: CASSRLAGGKKNEQFF. CDR3 bases: TGTGCCAGCTCACGTCTAGCGGGAGGAAAAAAGAATGAGCAGTTCTTC. The V call is TRBV18, the J call TRBJ2-1, with TRBD2 matching over 11 bases. J lost 7 bases, V lost 4 bases, and 9 bases had no gene match. The CDR3 is made up of 16 amino acids. Germline V gene lookup returns CDR1 KGHSH and CDR2 LQKENI.

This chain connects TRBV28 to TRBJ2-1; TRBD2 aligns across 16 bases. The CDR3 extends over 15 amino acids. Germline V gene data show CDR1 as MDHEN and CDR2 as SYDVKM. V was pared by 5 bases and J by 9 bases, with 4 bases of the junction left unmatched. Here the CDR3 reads CASSLGLAGGSEQFF. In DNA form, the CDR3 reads TGTGCCAGCAGTCTGGGACTAGCGGGAGGGAGTGAGCAGTTCTTC.

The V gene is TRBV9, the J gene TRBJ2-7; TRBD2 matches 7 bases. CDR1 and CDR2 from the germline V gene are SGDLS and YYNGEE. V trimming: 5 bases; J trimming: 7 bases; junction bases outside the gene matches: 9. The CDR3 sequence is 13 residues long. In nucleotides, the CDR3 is TGTGCCAGCAGTGGAGCGGGACTAAGGGAGCAGTACTTC. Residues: CASSGAGLREQYF.

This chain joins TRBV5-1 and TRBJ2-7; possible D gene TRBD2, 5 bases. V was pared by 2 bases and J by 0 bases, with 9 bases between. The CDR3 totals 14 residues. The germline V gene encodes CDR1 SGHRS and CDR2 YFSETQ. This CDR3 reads CASSLEGSSYEQYF. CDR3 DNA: TGCGCCAGCAGCTTAGAGGGAAGCTCCTACGAGCAGTACTTC.

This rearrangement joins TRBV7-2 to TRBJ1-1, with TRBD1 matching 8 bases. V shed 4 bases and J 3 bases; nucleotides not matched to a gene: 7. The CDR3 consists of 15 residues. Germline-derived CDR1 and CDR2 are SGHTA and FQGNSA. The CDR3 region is CASSSRIQGDTEAFF. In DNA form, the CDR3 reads TGTGCCAGCAGCTCAAGAATACAGGGGGACACTGAAGCTTTCTTT.

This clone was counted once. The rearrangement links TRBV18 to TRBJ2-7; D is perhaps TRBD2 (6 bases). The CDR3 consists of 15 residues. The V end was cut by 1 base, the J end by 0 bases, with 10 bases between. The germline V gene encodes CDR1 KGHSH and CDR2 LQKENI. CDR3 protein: CASSPLEGGSYEQYF. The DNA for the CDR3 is TGTGCCAGCTCACCACTGGAGGGAGGCTCCTACGAGCAGTACTTC.

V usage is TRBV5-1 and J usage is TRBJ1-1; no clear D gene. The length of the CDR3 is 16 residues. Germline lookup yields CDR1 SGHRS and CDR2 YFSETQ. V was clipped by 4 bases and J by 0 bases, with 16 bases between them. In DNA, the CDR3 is TGCGCCAGCAGCCCCCAGGAGGTAGGGCTGAACACTGAAGCTTTCTTT. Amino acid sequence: CASSPQEVGLNTEAFF.

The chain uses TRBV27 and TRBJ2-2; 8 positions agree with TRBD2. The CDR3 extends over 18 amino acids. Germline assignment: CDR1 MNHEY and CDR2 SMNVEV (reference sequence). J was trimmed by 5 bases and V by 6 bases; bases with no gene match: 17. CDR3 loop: CASRRSSTSEVWTGELFF. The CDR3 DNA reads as TGTGCCAGCAGGCGGTCTTCGACTAGCGAGGTGTGGACCGGGGAGCTGTTTTTT.

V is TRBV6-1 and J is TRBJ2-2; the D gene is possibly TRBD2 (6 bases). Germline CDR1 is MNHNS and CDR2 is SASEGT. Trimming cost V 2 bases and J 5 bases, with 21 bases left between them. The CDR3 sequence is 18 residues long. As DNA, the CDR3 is TGTGCCAGCAGTGAAAAGACTAGGGGCGGTTACCTGACCGGGGAGCTGTTTTTT. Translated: CASSEKTRGGYLTGELFF.

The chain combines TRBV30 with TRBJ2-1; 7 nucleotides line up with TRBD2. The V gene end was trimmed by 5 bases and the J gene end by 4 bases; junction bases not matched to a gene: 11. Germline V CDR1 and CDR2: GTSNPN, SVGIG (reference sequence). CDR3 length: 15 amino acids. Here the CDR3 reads CAWDGGRGDYNEQFF. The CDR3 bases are TGTGCCTGGGATGGCGGGAGAGGGGATTACAATGAGCAGTTCTTC.

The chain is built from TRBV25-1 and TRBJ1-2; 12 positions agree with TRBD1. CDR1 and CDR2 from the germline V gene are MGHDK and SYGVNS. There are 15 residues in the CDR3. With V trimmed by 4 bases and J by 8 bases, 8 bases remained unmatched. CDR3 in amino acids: CASSAARDRGRGYTF. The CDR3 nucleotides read TGTGCCAGCAGTGCTGCCCGGGACAGGGGGCGAGGCTACACCTTC.

This CDR3 is CASWWGVNQPQHF. The CDR3 DNA follows: TGTGCCAGCTGGTGGGGGGTCAATCAGCCCCAGCATTTT. The chain is built from TRBV28 and TRBJ1-5, with D possibly matching TRBD1 (5 bases). The CDR3 runs 13 residues. Germline V gene data show CDR1 as MDHEN and CDR2 as SYDVKM. V gave up 8 bases and J gave up 3 bases, with 11 bases separating them.

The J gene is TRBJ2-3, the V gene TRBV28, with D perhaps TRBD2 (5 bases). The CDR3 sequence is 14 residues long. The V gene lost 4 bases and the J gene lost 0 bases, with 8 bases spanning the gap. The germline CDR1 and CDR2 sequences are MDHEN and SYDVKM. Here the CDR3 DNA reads TGTGCCAGCAGTTCGGACTCTAGCACAGATACGCAGTATTTT. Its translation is CASSSDSSTDTQYF.